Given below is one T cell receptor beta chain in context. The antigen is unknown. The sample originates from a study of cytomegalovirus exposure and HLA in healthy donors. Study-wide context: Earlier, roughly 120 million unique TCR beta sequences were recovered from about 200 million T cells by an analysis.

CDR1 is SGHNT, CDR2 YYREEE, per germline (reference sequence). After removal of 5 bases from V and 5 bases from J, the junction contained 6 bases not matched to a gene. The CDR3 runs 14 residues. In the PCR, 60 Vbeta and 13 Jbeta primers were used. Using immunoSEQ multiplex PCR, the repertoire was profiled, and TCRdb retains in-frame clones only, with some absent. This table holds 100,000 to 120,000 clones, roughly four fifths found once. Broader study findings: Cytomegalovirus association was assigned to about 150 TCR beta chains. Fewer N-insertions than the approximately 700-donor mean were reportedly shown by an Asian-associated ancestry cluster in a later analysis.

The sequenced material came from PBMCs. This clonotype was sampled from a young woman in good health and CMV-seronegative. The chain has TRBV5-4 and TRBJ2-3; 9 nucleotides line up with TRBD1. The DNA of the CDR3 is TGTGCCAGCAGGGCCGGGACAGGGTTAGATACGCAGTATTTT. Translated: CASRAGTGLDTQYF.